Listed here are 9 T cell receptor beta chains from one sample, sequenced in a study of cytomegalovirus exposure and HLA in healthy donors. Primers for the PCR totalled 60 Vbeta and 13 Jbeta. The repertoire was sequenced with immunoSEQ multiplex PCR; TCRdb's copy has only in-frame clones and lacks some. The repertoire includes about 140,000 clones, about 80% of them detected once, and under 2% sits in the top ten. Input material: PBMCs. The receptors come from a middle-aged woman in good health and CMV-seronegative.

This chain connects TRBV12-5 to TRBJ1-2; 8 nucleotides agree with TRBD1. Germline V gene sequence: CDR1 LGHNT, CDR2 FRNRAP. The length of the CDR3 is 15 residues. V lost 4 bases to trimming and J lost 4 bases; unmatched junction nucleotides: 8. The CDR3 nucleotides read TGTGCTAGTGGTTCAGGACAGGGAGGGGTCTATGGCTACACCTTC. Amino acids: CASGSGQGGVYGYTF.

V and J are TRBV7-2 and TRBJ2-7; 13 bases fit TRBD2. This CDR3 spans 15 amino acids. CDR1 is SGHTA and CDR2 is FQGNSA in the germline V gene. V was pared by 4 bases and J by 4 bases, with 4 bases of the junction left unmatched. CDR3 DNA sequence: TGTGCCAGCAGCTCCGGGACTAGCGGGATGTACGAGCAGTACTTC. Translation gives CASSSGTSGMYEQYF.

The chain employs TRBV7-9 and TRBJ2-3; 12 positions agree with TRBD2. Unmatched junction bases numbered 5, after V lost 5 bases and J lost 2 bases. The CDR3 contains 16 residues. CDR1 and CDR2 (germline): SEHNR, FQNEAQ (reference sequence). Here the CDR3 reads CASSPLAGGHTDTQYF. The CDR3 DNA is TGTGCCAGCAGCCCACTAGCGGGAGGCCACACAGATACGCAGTATTTT.

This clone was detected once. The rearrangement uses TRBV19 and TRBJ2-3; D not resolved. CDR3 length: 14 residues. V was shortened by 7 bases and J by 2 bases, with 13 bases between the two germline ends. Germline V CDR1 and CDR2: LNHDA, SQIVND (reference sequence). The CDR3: CASIENSFTDTQYF. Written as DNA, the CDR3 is TGTGCCAGTATCGAGAACTCCTTCACAGATACGCAGTATTTT. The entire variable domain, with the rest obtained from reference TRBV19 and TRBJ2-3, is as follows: DGGITQSPKYLFRKEGQNVTLSCEQNLNHDAMYWYRQDPGQGLRLIYYSQIVNDFQKGDIAEGYSVSREKKESFPLTVTSAQKNPTAFYLCASIENSFTDTQYFGPGTRLTVL.

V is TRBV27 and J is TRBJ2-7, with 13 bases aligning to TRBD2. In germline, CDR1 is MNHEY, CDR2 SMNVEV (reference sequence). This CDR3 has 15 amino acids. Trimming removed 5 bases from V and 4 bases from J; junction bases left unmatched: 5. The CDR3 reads CASSGGTSGTYEQYF. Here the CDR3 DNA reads TGTGCCAGCAGTGGGGGGACTAGCGGGACGTACGAGCAGTACTTC.

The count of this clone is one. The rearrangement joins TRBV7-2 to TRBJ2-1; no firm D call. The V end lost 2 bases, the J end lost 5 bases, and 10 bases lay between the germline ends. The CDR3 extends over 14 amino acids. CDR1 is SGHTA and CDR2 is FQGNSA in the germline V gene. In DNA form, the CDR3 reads TGTGCCAGCAGCTTAAATCTCGTCGACAATGAGCAGTTCTTC. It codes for CASSLNLVDNEQFF.

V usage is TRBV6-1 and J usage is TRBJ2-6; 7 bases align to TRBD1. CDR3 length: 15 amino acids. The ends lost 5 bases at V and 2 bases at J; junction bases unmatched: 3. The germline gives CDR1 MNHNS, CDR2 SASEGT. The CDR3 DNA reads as TGTGCCAGCAGTCGGACAGGCCCTGGGGCCAACGTCCTGACTTTC. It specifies CASSRTGPGANVLTF.

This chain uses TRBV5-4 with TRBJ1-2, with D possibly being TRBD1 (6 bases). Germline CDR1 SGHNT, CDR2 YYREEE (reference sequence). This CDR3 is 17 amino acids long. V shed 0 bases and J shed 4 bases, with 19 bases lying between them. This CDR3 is CASSLEGQRGASYGYTF. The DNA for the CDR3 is TGTGCCAGCAGCTTGGAAGGACAGCGGGGGGCTAGCTATGGCTACACCTTC.

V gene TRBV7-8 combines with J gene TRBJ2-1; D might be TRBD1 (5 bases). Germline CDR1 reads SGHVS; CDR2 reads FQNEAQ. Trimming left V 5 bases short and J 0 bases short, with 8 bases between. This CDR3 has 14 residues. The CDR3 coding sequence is TGTGCCAGCAGCCCAGACAGCTCCTACAATGAGCAGTTCTTC. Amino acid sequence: CASSPDSSYNEQFF.